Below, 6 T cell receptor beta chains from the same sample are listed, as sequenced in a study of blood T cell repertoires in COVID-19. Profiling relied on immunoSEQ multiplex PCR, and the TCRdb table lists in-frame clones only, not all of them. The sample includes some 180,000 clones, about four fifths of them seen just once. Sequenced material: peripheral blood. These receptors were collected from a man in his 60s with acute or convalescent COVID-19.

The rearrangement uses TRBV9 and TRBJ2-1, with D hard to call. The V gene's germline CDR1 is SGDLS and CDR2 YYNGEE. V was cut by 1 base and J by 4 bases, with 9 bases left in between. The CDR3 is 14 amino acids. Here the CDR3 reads CASSVTVLYNEQFF. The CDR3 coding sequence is TGTGCCAGCAGCGTAACGGTCCTTTACAATGAGCAGTTCTTC. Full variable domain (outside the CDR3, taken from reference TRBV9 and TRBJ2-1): DSGVTQTPKHLITATGQRVTLRCSPRSGDLSVYWYQQSLDQGLQFLIQYYNGEERAKGNILERFSAQQFPDLHSELNLSSLELGDSALYFCASSVTVLYNEQFFGPGTRLTVL.

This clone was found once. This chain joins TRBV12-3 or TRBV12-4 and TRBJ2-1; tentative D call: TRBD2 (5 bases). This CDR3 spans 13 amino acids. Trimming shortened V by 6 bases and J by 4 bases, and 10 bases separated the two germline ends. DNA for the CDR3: TGTGCCAGCAGCCCTAGCCGGTACAATGAGCAGTTCTTC. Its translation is CASSPSRYNEQFF.

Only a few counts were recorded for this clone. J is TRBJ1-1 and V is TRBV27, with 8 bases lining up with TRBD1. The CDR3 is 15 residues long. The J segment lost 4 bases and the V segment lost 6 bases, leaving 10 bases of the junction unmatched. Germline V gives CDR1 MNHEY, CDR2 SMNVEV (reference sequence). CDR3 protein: CASRQGGIGRTEAFF. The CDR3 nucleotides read TGTGCCAGCAGACAGGGGGGGATTGGGCGCACTGAAGCTTTCTTT.

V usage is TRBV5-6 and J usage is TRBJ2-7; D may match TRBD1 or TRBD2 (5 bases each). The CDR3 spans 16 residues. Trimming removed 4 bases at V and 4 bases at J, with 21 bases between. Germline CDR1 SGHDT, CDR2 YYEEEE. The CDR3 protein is CASSMGTFLRRYEQYF. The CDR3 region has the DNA TGTGCCAGCAGCATGGGGACCTTCCTAAGGAGGTACGAGCAGTACTTC. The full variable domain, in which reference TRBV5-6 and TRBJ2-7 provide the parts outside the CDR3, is DAGVTQSPTHLIKTRGQQVTLRCSPKSGHDTVSWYQQALGQGPQFIFQYYEEEERQRGNFPDRFSGHQFPNYSSELNVNALLLGDSALYLCASSMGTFLRRYEQYFGPGTRLTVT.

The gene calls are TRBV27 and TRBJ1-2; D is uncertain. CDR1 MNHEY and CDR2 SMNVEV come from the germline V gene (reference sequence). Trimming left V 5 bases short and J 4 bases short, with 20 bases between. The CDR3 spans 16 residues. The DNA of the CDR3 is TGTGCCAGCAGTCCCACCCTCGGAGGAGAACCCTATGGCTACACCTTC. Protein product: CASSPTLGGEPYGYTF.

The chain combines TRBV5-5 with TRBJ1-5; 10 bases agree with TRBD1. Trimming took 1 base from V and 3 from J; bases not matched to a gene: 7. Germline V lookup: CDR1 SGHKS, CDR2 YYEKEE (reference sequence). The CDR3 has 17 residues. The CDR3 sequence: CASSLLGTGASNQPQHF. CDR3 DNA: TGTGCCAGCAGCTTGTTGGGGACAGGGGCCTCCAATCAGCCCCAGCATTTT.